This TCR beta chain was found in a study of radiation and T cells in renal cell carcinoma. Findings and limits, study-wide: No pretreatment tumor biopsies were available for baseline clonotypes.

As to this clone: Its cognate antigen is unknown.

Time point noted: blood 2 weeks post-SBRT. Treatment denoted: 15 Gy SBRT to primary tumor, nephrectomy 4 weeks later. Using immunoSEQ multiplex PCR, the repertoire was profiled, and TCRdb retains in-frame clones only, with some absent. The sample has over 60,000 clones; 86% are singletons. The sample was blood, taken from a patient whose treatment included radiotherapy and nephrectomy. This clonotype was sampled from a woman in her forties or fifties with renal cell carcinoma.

CDR3 residues: CASSLDSGGGLYGYTF. The CDR3 DNA reads as TGTGCCAGCAGCTTAGATTCCGGGGGCGGGTTATATGGCTACACCTTC. The chain carries TRBV7-9 and TRBJ1-2, with a possible D match to TRBD1 (6 bases). Per germline, CDR1 SEHNR and CDR2 FQNEAQ (reference sequence). V was shortened by 1 base and J by 5 bases, with 17 bases between the two germline ends. CDR3 length: 16 residues.